This T cell receptor (beta chain) was captured by sequencing in a study of blood T cell repertoires in COVID-19. The table came from immunoSEQ multiplex PCR; TCRdb's copy has only in-frame clones and leaves some out. The data hold 150,000 or so clones, with approximately 83% observed a single time. This clone was observed a handful of times. The receptor was isolated from a woman aged 60 to 75 with acute or convalescent COVID-19. The specimen sequenced was peripheral blood.

In DNA form, the CDR3 reads TGTGCCAGCAGCGGCTCAGTCGGGGGGCTACGCAATGAGCAGTTCTTC. This gives the protein CASSGSVGGLRNEQFF. The rearrangement links TRBV9 to TRBJ2-1; TRBD2 might be the D (7 bases). The germline CDR1 and CDR2 sequences are SGDLS and YYNGEE. This CDR3 has 16 residues. V was trimmed by 3 bases and J by 6 bases, leaving 19 bases between them.